This is a list of T cell receptor beta chains from one sample in a study of beta chain features in type 1 diabetes. Data came from immunoSEQ multiplex PCR; TCRdb stores just in-frame clones and leaves some out. This table holds 360,000 or so clones, 15% to 20% found once. Input material: naive CD4+ T cells from blood. All receptors come from a woman under 30 in good health. Both conserved end residues are part of each CDR3. D genes are given only for firm matches. Clone size appears in some rows only: once, few, many, or a class for an expanded clone.

CDR3: CASSPTGGEGYTF; DNA: TGTGCCAGCAGTCCCACAGGGGGAGAAGGCTACACCTTC; D: TRBD1; V: TRBV6-1; size: .; J: TRBJ1-2
CDR3: CSVPHQGATTDTQYF; DNA: TGCAGCGTTCCTCATCAGGGGGCCACCACAGATACGCAGTATTTT; D: TRBD1; V: TRBV29-1; size: few; J: TRBJ2-3
CDR3: CSVAMNTEAFF; DNA: TGCAGCGTAGCTATGAACACTGAAGCTTTCTTT; D: .; V: TRBV29-1; size: few; J: TRBJ1-1
CDR3: CASSLTTTPLHF; DNA: TGTGCCAGCAGCTTAACTACGACACCCCTCCACTTT; D: .; V: TRBV7-9; size: .; J: TRBJ1-6
CDR3: CASSDGTYEQYF; DNA: TGTGCCAGCAGTGATGGTACATACGAGCAGTACTTC; D: .; V: TRBV2; size: few; J: TRBJ2-7
CDR3: CASSDTGVQPQHF; DNA: TGTGCCAGCAGTGATACGGGTGTTCAGCCCCAGCATTTT; D: .; V: TRBV6-1; size: few; J: TRBJ1-5
CDR3: CASSSRQDQETQYF; DNA: TGTGCCAGCAGCTCGAGACAGGACCAAGAGACCCAGTACTTC; D: .; V: TRBV11-3; size: .; J: TRBJ2-5
CDR3: CASSNPQRGRTDTQYF; DNA: TGTGCCAGCAGTAACCCACAGCGGGGCCGCACAGATACGCAGTATTTT; D: TRBD2; V: TRBV7-2; size: .; J: TRBJ2-3
CDR3: CASSLQQRRAGDGNIQYF; DNA: TGCGCCAGCAGCCTCCAACAGAGACGAGCGGGGGACGGAAACATTCAGTACTTC; D: TRBD2; V: TRBV4-3; size: .; J: TRBJ2-4
CDR3: CASSLFAGQSHGYTF; DNA: TGTGCCAGCAGTTTATTTGCGGGGCAATCTCATGGCTACACCTTC; D: .; V: TRBV27; size: .; J: TRBJ1-2
CDR3: CASSGQSNTEAFF; DNA: TGTGCCAGCTCGGGACAGTCTAACACTGAAGCTTTCTTT; D: TRBD1; V: TRBV7-3; size: few; J: TRBJ1-1
CDR3: CASSEFGGQGGYEQYF; DNA: TGTGCCAGCAGTGAATTTGGGGGACAGGGAGGCTACGAGCAGTACTTC; D: TRBD1; V: TRBV6-1; size: .; J: TRBJ2-7
CDR3: CASRDRGNQPQHF; DNA: TGTGCCAGTAGAGACAGGGGGAATCAGCCCCAGCATTTT; D: TRBD1; V: TRBV19; size: few; J: TRBJ1-5
CDR3: CASSLGTSHPYNEQFF; DNA: TGTGCCAGCAGCTTAGGAACTAGCCACCCCTACAATGAGCAGTTCTTC; D: .; V: TRBV7-3; size: .; J: TRBJ2-1
CDR3: CASRTGLNTEAFF; DNA: TGCGCCAGCAGGACAGGGCTGAACACTGAAGCTTTCTTT; D: TRBD1; V: TRBV5-1; size: few; J: TRBJ1-1
CDR3: CASSPLIHNEQFF; DNA: TGTGCCAGTAGTCCTCTAATCCACAATGAGCAGTTCTTC; D: .; V: TRBV19; size: .; J: TRBJ2-1
CDR3: CASSPRDRGPTEAFF; DNA: TGTGCCAGCAGTCCCCGGGACAGGGGGCCCACTGAAGCTTTCTTT; D: TRBD1; V: TRBV7-8; size: .; J: TRBJ1-1
CDR3: CASRNSFANTGELFF; DNA: TGCGCCAGCAGGAATAGTTTCGCGAACACCGGGGAGCTGTTTTTT; D: .; V: TRBV5-1; size: .; J: TRBJ2-2
CDR3: CSVTQGTGTEAFF; DNA: TGCAGCGTGACACAGGGGACCGGCACTGAAGCTTTCTTT; D: TRBD1; V: TRBV29-1; size: .; J: TRBJ1-1
CDR3: CATSWRSGNQPQHF; DNA: TGTGCCACCAGTTGGCGAAGCGGCAATCAGCCCCAGCATTTT; D: .; V: TRBV15; size: few; J: TRBJ1-5
CDR3: CASSVDPNTGELFF; DNA: TGTGCCAGCAGCGTAGATCCTAACACCGGGGAGCTGTTTTTT; D: .; V: TRBV9; size: .; J: TRBJ2-2
CDR3: CACWDRRRNIQYF; DNA: TGTGCCTGTTGGGACAGGAGAAGAAACATTCAGTACTTC; D: TRBD1; V: TRBV30; size: .; J: TRBJ2-4
CDR3: CASSSTGWANYGYTF; DNA: TGTGCCAGCAGCTCAACAGGGTGGGCTAACTATGGCTACACCTTC; D: .; V: TRBV7-2; size: few; J: TRBJ1-2
CDR3: CASSVTSGGADEQFF; DNA: TGTGCCAGCAGCGTAACTAGCGGGGGGGCAGATGAGCAGTTCTTC; D: TRBD2; V: TRBV9; size: .; J: TRBJ2-1
CDR3: CASVVENKGQGIF; DNA: TGTGCCAGCGTTGTGGAGAATAAGGGACAGGGGATCTTC; D: TRBD1; V: TRBV2; size: .; J: TRBJ2-1
CDR3: CASSLDREHTEAFF; DNA: TGTGCCAGCAGCCTCGACAGGGAGCACACTGAAGCTTTCTTT; D: TRBD1; V: TRBV27; size: .; J: TRBJ1-1
CDR3: CASSRPQYF; DNA: TGTGCCAGTAGTCGCCCCCAGTACTTC; D: .; V: TRBV7-2; size: few; J: TRBJ2-5
CDR3: CASSLAGGSGELFF; DNA: TGTGCCAGCAGCTTAGCGGGGGGATCCGGGGAGCTGTTTTTT; D: .; V: TRBV7-2; size: .; J: TRBJ2-2
CDR3: CASSSLVGLAGVNEQFF; DNA: TGTGCCAGCAGCTCCTTGGTGGGACTAGCGGGAGTGAATGAGCAGTTCTTC; D: TRBD2; V: TRBV7-9; size: few; J: TRBJ2-1
CDR3: CASSRQAYEQYF; DNA: TGTGCCAGCAGCCGACAGGCCTACGAGCAGTACTTC; D: .; V: TRBV16; size: few; J: TRBJ2-7
CDR3: CASSPDRASYNEQFF; DNA: TGTGCCAGCTCACCAGACAGGGCCTCCTACAATGAGCAGTTCTTC; D: TRBD1; V: TRBV18; size: .; J: TRBJ2-1
CDR3: CASSLDRDVGGYTF; DNA: TGCGCCAGCAGCTTGGACAGGGACGTGGGGGGCTACACCTTC; D: .; V: TRBV5-1; size: .; J: TRBJ1-2
CDR3: CAWSEGQGHNQPQHF; DNA: TGTGCCTGGAGTGAGGGGCAGGGGCACAATCAGCCCCAGCATTTT; D: .; V: TRBV30; size: .; J: TRBJ1-5
CDR3: CASSIPQANTEAFF; DNA: TGTGCCAGTAGTATCCCCCAGGCGAACACTGAAGCTTTCTTT; D: .; V: TRBV19; size: .; J: TRBJ1-1
CDR3: CASSLNQGRADTQYF; DNA: TGTGCCAGCAGCTTAAATCAGGGGAGGGCAGATACGCAGTATTTT; D: .; V: TRBV7-2; size: .; J: TRBJ2-3
CDR3: CATSRGRFDYEQYF; DNA: TGTGCCACCAGCAGAGGTAGATTTGACTACGAGCAGTACTTC; D: .; V: TRBV15; size: few; J: TRBJ2-7
CDR3: CASSLTRGRYNEQFF; DNA: TGTGCCAGCAGCTTAACGCGGGGCCGATACAATGAGCAGTTCTTC; D: .; V: TRBV11-2; size: few; J: TRBJ2-1
CDR3: CASSGPYNSPLHF; DNA: TGTGCCAGCAGCGGGCCCTATAATTCACCCCTCCACTTT; D: .; V: TRBV9; size: .; J: TRBJ1-6
CDR3: CASSPGQISYEQYF; DNA: TGTGCCAGCTCACCAGGGCAGATCAGCTACGAGCAGTACTTC; D: .; V: TRBV18; size: .; J: TRBJ2-7
CDR3: CASSHGPGQGYEQYF; DNA: TGTGCCAGCAGCCATGGCCCGGGACAGGGCTACGAGCAGTACTTC; D: TRBD1; V: TRBV4-2; size: few; J: TRBJ2-7
CDR3: CASSRQANTEAFF; DNA: TGTGCCAGCAGCCGCCAAGCAAACACTGAAGCTTTCTTT; D: .; V: TRBV7-9; size: .; J: TRBJ1-1
CDR3: CASNSPAELPDTQYF; DNA: TGTGCCAGCAACTCTCCAGCAGAACTACCAGATACGCAGTATTTT; D: .; V: TRBV5-4; size: few; J: TRBJ2-3
CDR3: CASSRSGGLDTEAFF; DNA: TGCGCCAGCAGCCGAAGCGGGGGTCTCGACACTGAAGCTTTCTTT; D: .; V: TRBV4-1; size: .; J: TRBJ1-1
CDR3: CASSFDPIGGAQYF; DNA: TGTGCCAGCAGCTTTGACCCGATCGGAGGGGCGCAGTATTTT; D: .; V: TRBV7-3; size: .; J: TRBJ2-3
CDR3: CASSLALETQYF; DNA: TGTGCCAGCAGCCTGGCCTTAGAGACCCAGTACTTC; D: .; V: TRBV11-2; size: few; J: TRBJ2-5
CDR3: CASSFGQTELAKNIQYF; DNA: TGCGCCAGCAGCTTCGGACAGACTGAACTAGCCAAAAACATTCAGTACTTC; D: .; V: TRBV5-1; size: .; J: TRBJ2-4
CDR3: CSVGTQGQGYGYTF; DNA: TGCAGCGTTGGAACACAGGGGCAGGGCTATGGCTACACCTTC; D: TRBD1; V: TRBV29-1; size: .; J: TRBJ1-2
CDR3: CASSLARRGLNEQFF; DNA: TGCGCCAGCAGCTTGGCCAGGCGGGGTCTCAATGAGCAGTTCTTC; D: .; V: TRBV5-1; size: few; J: TRBJ2-1
CDR3: CASSQDRGETQYF; DNA: TGCGCCAGCAGCCAAGACAGAGGGGAGACCCAGTACTTC; D: .; V: TRBV4-1; size: few; J: TRBJ2-5
CDR3: CAWIAGGGETQYF; DNA: TGTGCCTGGATTGCGGGGGGCGGGGAGACCCAGTACTTC; D: TRBD2; V: TRBV30; size: .; J: TRBJ2-5
CDR3: CASSWEGNIQYF; DNA: TGCGCCAGCAGCTGGGAGGGAAACATTCAGTACTTC; D: TRBD2; V: TRBV5-1; size: few; J: TRBJ2-4
CDR3: CAWDLRGREQYF; DNA: TGTGCCTGGGACCTGCGGGGCCGCGAGCAGTACTTC; D: .; V: TRBV30; size: .; J: TRBJ2-7
CDR3: CASSPESGTFNEKLFF; DNA: TGCGCCAGCAGCCCTGAAAGCGGGACGTTTAATGAAAAACTGTTTTTT; D: .; V: TRBV4-1; size: .; J: TRBJ1-4
CDR3: CASTPIGRYGYTF; DNA: TGTGCCAGCACACCGATCGGGAGGTATGGCTACACCTTC; D: .; V: TRBV11-2; size: few; J: TRBJ1-2
CDR3: CSVVLAAYEQYF; DNA: TGCAGCGTTGTCCTAGCGGCCTACGAGCAGTACTTC; D: TRBD2; V: TRBV29-1; size: .; J: TRBJ2-7
CDR3: CSEGQPNEKLFF; DNA: TGCAGCGAGGGACAGCCTAATGAAAAACTGTTTTTT; D: TRBD1; V: TRBV29-1; size: .; J: TRBJ1-4
CDR3: CASSRGDGTYEQYF; DNA: TGCGCCAGCAGCCGGGGGGACGGGACCTACGAGCAGTACTTC; D: TRBD2; V: TRBV5-1; size: few; J: TRBJ2-7
CDR3: CAWSRGPRTYF; DNA: TGTGCCTGGAGCCGTGGGCCTCGCACCTACTTC; D: .; V: TRBV30; size: .; J: TRBJ2-5